This TCR beta chain was identified in a study of cytomegalovirus exposure and HLA in healthy donors. Although they were nominally healthy when sampled, donors likely had unrecorded immune exposures. The PCR was carried out with 60 Vbeta primers and 13 Jbeta primers. Method: immunoSEQ multiplex PCR; TCRdb's copy keeps in-frame clones and lacks some. The table lists about 160,000 clones, about 80% of them singletons, with about 9.1% in the top ten. CDR1 LGHNA and CDR2 YSLEER come from the germline V gene. The V and J ends lost 6 bases and 0 bases respectively, with 9 bases between them. The CDR3 sequence is 15 residues long.

The V call is TRBV4-3, the J call TRBJ1-6; D call uncertain. Material: PBMCs. This clonotype was obtained from a young man in good health and CMV-seropositive. The CDR3 bases are TGCGCCAGCAGTTACAGCAGCTCCTATAATTCACCCCTCCACTTT. Amino acids: CASSYSSSYNSPLHF.